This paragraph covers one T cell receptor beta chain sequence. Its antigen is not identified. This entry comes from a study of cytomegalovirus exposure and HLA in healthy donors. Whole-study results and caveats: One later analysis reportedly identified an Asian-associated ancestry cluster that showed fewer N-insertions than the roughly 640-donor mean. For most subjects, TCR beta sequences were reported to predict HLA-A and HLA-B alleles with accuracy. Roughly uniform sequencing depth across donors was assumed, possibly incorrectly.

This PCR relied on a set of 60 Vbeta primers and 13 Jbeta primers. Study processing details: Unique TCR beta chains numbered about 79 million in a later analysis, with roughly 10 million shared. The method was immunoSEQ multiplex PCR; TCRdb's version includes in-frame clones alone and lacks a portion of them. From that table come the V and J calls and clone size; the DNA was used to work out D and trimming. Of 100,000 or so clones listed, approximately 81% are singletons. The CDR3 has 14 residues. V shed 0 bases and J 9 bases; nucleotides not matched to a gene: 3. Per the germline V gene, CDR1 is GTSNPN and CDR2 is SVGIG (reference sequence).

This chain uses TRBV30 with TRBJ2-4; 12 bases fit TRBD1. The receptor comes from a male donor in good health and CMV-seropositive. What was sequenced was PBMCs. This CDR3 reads CAWSVGTGGRIQYF. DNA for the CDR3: TGTGCCTGGAGTGTCGGGACAGGGGGCCGCATTCAGTACTTC.